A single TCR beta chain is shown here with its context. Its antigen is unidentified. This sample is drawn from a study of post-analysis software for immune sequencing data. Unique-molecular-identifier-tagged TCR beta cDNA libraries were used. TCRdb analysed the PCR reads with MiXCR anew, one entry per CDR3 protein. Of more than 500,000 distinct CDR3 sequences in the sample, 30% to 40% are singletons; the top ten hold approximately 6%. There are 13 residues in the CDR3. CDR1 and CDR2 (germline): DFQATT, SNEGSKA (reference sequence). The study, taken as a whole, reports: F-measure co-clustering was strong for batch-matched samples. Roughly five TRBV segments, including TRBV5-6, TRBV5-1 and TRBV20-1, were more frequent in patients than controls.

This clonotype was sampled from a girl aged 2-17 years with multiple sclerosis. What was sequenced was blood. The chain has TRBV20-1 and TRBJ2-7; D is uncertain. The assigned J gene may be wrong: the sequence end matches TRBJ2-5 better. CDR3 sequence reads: CSARSMVQETQYF. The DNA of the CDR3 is TGCAGTGCTAGGAGCATGGTTCAAGAGACCCAGTACTTC.